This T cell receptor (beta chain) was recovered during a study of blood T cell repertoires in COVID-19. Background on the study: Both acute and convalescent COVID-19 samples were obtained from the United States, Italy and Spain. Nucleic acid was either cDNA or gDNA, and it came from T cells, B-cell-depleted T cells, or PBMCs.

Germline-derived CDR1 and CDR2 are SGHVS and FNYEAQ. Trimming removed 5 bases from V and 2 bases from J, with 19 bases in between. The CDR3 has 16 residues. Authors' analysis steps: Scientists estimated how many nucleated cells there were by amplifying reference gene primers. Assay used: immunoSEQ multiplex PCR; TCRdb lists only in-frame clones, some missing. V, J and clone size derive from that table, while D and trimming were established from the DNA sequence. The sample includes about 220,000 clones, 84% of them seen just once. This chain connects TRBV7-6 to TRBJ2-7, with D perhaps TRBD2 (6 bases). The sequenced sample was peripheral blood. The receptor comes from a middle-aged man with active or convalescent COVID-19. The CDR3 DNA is TGTGCCAGCAGCCCAGTTGGAGGGGACTTCACCTACGAGCAGTACGTC. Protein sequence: CASSPVGGDFTYEQYV.